These T cell receptor beta chains were read from a single sample in a study of cytomegalovirus exposure and HLA in healthy donors. Generated by immunoSEQ multiplex PCR, the TCRdb table keeps only in-frame clones and is missing some. The sample has about 150,000 clones, roughly four fifths seen once. The sample taken for sequencing was PBMCs. Receptors were obtained from a girl between 10 and 17 years old in good health and CMV-seropositive. CDR3s include the opening cysteine and the closing phenylalanine or tryptophan. A D gene is named only where the DNA matches it firmly. Expanded clones are given a class, and other clones once, few, many or no size at all.

d_call,v_call,clone_size,j_call,cdr3_aa,cdr3_nt
NA,TRBV12-5,once,TRBJ1-1,CASGLAKTGYVFTEAFF,TGTGCTAGTGGTTTGGCAAAAACAGGGTATGTATTCACTGAAGCTTTCTTT
NA,TRBV6-1,NA,TRBJ2-7,CASSWNQLDGQYF,TGTGCCAGCAGTTGGAATCAACTAGACGGGCAGTACTTC
NA,TRBV6-5,few,TRBJ1-1,CASRVTEGMNTEAFF,TGTGCCAGCAGAGTTACGGAGGGGATGAACACTGAAGCTTTCTTT
TRBD1,TRBV7-8,few,TRBJ2-1,CASSQRTGDGKFF,TGTGCCAGCAGCCAAAGGACAGGGGATGGAAAGTTCTTC
NA,TRBV21-1,NA,TRBJ2-7,CASSIRDRGGEQYF,TGTGCCAGCAGCATCCGGGACAGGGGTGGCGAGCAGTACTTC
TRBD1,TRBV5-6,NA,TRBJ1-2,CASSSRPKNRGFRYGYTF,TGTGCCAGCAGCTCCAGACCGAAAAACAGGGGGTTTAGGTATGGCTACACCTTC
NA,TRBV9,NA,TRBJ2-4,CASSVEGGTNYSLAKNIQYF,TGTGCCAGCAGCGTAGAGGGTGGGACAAACTACTCATTAGCCAAAAACATTCAGTACTTC
NA,TRBV15,NA,TRBJ1-1,CATSRPGQRETEAFF,TGTGCCACCAGCAGACCCGGCCAGCGGGAGACTGAAGCTTTCTTT
TRBD1,TRBV28,NA,TRBJ1-1,CASRAGGTEAFF,TGTGCCAGCAGGGCAGGGGGCACTGAAGCTTTCTTT
NA,TRBV11-2,NA,TRBJ2-7,CASRLGNRYATYEQYF,TGTGCCAGCAGATTAGGTAACAGATACGCTACCTACGAGCAGTACTTC
TRBD2,TRBV9,few,TRBJ2-3,CASSVVAAGVSDTQYF,TGTGCCAGCAGCGTAGTCGCGGCGGGGGTGTCAGATACGCAGTATTTT
TRBD2,TRBV11-2,NA,TRBJ2-3,CASSFPMTSGLADTQYF,TGTGCCAGCAGCTTCCCCATGACTAGCGGTCTCGCAGATACGCAGTATTTT
NA,TRBV10-1,NA,TRBJ1-1,CASSESTPARGTEAFF,TGCGCCAGCAGTGAGTCGACTCCGGCCCGGGGGACTGAAGCTTTCTTT
NA,TRBV7-3,NA,TRBJ1-2,CASSSRGEGYTF,TGTGCCAGCAGCTCCAGGGGAGAGGGCTACACCTTC
TRBD1,TRBV19,NA,TRBJ1-2,CASSISTGTAENYTF,TGTGCCAGTAGTATTTCAACCGGGACAGCCGAAAACTACACCTTC
TRBD1,TRBV2,NA,TRBJ1-1,CASRTGQGALSTEAFF,TGTGCCAGCAGGACCGGACAGGGGGCTTTAAGCACTGAAGCTTTCTTT
NA,TRBV2,NA,TRBJ2-3,CASHMTGSTDTQYF,TGTGCCAGCCATATGACGGGAAGCACAGATACGCAGTATTTT
NA,TRBV7-6,NA,TRBJ1-1,CASSLLRGTTEAFF,TGTGCCAGCAGCTTACTTAGGGGGACCACTGAAGCTTTCTTT
NA,TRBV9,NA,TRBJ1-3,CASSIKEGAGSGNTIYF,TGTGCCAGCAGCATAAAGGAGGGCGCCGGATCTGGAAACACCATATATTTT
NA,TRBV5-4,NA,TRBJ1-3,CASSFRGNTIYF,TGTGCCAGCAGCTTCAGAGGAAACACCATATATTTT
NA,TRBV15,NA,TRBJ2-5,CATSTPGETQYF,TGTGCCACCAGCACCCCAGGGGAGACCCAGTACTTC
NA,TRBV6-1,NA,TRBJ1-2,CASSPSVTRDYGYTF,TGTGCCAGCAGTCCCAGCGTCACGAGGGACTATGGCTACACCTTC
NA,TRBV30,NA,TRBJ1-3,CACHRSGNTIYF,TGTGCCTGCCACAGGTCTGGAAACACCATATATTTT
NA,TRBV2,NA,TRBJ1-3,CASSGRLRSGNTIYF,TGTGCCAGCAGTGGGAGACTCCGCTCTGGAAACACCATATATTTT
TRBD1,TRBV9,NA,TRBJ1-2,CASSVGSGGYGYTF,TGTGCCAGCAGCGTGGGATCAGGGGGGTATGGCTACACCTTC
NA,TRBV9,few,TRBJ1-2,CASSRQPTEDYGYTF,TGTGCCAGCAGCCGCCAACCCACGGAGGACTATGGCTACACCTTC
TRBD1,TRBV2,NA,TRBJ1-4,CASSEGGQGWEKLFF,TGTGCCAGCAGTGAGGGTGGACAGGGTTGGGAAAAACTGTTTTTT
NA,TRBV4-1,NA,TRBJ1-2,CASSQLVRKDRNNYGYTF,TGCGCCAGCAGCCAACTAGTGAGGAAGGACAGAAATAACTATGGCTACACCTTC
TRBD1,TRBV6-1,NA,TRBJ1-5,CASSEGDRRIQPQHF,TGTGCCAGCAGTGAGGGGGACAGGAGAATTCAGCCCCAGCATTTT
TRBD1,TRBV4-2,NA,TRBJ1-1,CASSQPTGIPEAFF,TGTGCCAGCAGCCAGCCGACAGGGATACCTGAAGCTTTCTTT
NA,TRBV7-2,NA,TRBJ1-2,CASSLGASYGYTF,TGTGCCAGCAGCCTCGGAGCCTCCTATGGCTACACCTTC
TRBD2,TRBV4-1,NA,TRBJ2-5,CASSQRAGGETQYF,TGCGCCAGCAGCCAACGAGCGGGGGGAGAGACCCAGTACTTC
TRBD1,TRBV4-1,NA,TRBJ1-5,CASSQGIPSRDSSNQPQHF,TGCGCCAGCAGCCAAGGAATACCGTCCCGGGACAGCAGCAATCAGCCCCAGCATTTT
NA,TRBV18,NA,TRBJ1-1,CAVTQGTVTEAFF,TGTGCCGTCACACAGGGTACAGTTACTGAAGCTTTCTTT
NA,TRBV27,NA,TRBJ1-1,CASSVQGWGTEAFF,TGTGCCAGCAGTGTACAGGGTTGGGGGACTGAAGCTTTCTTT
NA,TRBV7-9,NA,TRBJ1-6,CASSPPVEAGSPLHF,TGTGCCAGCAGCCCCCCGGTGGAGGCGGGTTCACCCCTCCACTTT